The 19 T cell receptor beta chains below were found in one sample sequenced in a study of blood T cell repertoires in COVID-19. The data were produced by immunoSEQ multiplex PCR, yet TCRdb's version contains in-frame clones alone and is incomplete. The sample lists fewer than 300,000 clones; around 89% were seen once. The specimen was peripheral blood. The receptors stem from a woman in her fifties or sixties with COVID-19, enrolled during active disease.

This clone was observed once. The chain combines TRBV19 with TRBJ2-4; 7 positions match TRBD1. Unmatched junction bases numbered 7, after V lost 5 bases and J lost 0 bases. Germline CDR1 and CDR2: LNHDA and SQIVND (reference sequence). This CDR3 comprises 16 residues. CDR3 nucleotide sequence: TGTGCCAGTAGTCCAGGGACAGCATTAGCCAAAAACATTCAGTACTTC. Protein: CASSPGTALAKNIQYF.

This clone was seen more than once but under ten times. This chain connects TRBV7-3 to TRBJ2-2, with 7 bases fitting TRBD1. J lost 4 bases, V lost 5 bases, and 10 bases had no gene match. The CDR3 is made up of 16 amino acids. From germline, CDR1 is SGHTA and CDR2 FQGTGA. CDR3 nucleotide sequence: TGTGCCAGCAGCCGGTACAGGGGCGTTGCCACCGGGGAGCTGTTTTTT. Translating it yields CASSRYRGVATGELFF. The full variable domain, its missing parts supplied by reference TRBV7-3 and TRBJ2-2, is GAGVSQTPSNKVTEKGKYVELRCDPISGHTALYWYRQSLGQGPEFLIYFQGTGAADDSGLPNDRFFAVRPEGSVSTLKIQRTERGDSAVYLCASSRYRGVATGELFFGEGSRLTVL.

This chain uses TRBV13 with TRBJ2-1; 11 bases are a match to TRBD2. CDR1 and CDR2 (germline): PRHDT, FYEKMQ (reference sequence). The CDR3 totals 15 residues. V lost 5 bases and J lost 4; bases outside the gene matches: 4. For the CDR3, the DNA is TGTGCCAGCAGCATTAGCGGGAGGGCGTACAATGAGCAGTTCTTC. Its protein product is CASSISGRAYNEQFF.

The CDR3 sequence: CASSPKDSARPGQYF. Written as DNA, the CDR3 is TGTGCCAGCTCACCAAAGGACAGCGCAAGGCCCGGGCAGTACTTC. V and J are TRBV18 and TRBJ2-7, with D maybe TRBD1 (6 bases). Germline V gene lookup returns CDR1 KGHSH and CDR2 LQKENI. Trimming took off 2 bases at V and 9 bases at J, with 20 bases between the two ends. There are 15 residues in the CDR3.

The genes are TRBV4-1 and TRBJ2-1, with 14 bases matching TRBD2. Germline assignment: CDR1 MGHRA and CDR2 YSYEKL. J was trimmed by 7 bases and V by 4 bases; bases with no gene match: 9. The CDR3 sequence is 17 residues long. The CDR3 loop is CASSPRTSGRNINEQFF. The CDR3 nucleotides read TGCGCCAGCAGCCCTAGGACTAGCGGGAGGAATATAAATGAGCAGTTCTTC.

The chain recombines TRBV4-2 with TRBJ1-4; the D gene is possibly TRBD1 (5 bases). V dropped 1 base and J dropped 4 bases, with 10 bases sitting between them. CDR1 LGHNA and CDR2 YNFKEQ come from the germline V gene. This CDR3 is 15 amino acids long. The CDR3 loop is CASSQGGVGNEKLFF. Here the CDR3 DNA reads TGTGCCAGCAGCCAAGGGGGGGTAGGTAATGAAAAACTGTTTTTT.

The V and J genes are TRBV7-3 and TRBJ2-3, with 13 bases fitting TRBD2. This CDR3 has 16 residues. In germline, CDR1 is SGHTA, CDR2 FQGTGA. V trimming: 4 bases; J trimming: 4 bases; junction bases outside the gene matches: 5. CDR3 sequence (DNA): TGTGCCAGCAGCTCGCGACTAGCGGGAGGCTCAGATACGCAGTATTTT. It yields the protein CASSSRLAGGSDTQYF.

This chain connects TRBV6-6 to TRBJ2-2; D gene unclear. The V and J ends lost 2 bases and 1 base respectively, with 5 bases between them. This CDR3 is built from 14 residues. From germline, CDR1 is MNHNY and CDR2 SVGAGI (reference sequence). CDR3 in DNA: TGTGCCAGCAGTTACCGCGGGAACACCGGGGAGCTGTTTTTT. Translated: CASSYRGNTGELFF.

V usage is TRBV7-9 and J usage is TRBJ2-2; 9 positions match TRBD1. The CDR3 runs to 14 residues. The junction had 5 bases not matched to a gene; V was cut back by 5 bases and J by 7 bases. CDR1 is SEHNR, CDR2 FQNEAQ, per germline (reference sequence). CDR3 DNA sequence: TGTGCCAGCAGCCGGGACAGGGTAAACGGGGAGCTGTTTTTT. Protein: CASSRDRVNGELFF.

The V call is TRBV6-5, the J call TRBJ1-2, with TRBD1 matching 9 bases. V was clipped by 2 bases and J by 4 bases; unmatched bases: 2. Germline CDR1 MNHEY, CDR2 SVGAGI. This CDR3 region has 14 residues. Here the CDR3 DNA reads TGTGCCAGCAGTTACAGGACAGGGGTCTATGGCTACACCTTC. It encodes CASSYRTGVYGYTF.

This CDR3 reads CASSALAGGRLETQYF. The CDR3 bases are TGTGCCAGCAGTGCATTAGCGGGAGGGCGTCTGGAGACCCAGTACTTC. The rearrangement uses TRBV25-1 and TRBJ2-5; 11 bases fit TRBD2. This CDR3 contains 16 residues. V shed 4 bases and J 5 bases; nucleotides not matched to a gene: 9. Germline V gives CDR1 MGHDK, CDR2 SYGVNS.

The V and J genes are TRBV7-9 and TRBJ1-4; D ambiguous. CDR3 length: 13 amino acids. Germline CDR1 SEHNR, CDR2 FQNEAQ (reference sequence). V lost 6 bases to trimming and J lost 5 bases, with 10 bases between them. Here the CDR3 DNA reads TGTGCCAGCAGGCCTACGGGGAATGAAAAACTGTTTTTT. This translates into CASRPTGNEKLFF. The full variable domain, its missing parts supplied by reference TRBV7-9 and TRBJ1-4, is DTGVSQNPRHKITKRGQNVTFRCDPISEHNRLYWYRQTLGQGPEFLTYFQNEAQLEKSRLLSDRFSAERPKGSFSTLEIQRTEQGDSAMYLCASRPTGNEKLFFGSGTQLSVL.

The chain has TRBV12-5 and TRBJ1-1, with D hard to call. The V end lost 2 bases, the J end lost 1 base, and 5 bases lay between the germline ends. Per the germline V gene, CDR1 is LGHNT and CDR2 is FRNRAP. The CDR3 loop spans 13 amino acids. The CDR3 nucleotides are TGTGCTAGTGGTTTGCAAGCGAACACTGAAGCTTTCTTT. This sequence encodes CASGLQANTEAFF. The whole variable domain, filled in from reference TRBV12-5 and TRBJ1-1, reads DARVTQTPRHKVTEMGQEVTMRCQPILGHNTVFWYRQTMMQGLELLAYFRNRAPLDDSGMPKDRFSAEMPDATLATLKIQPSEPRDSAVYFCASGLQANTEAFFGQGTRLTVV.

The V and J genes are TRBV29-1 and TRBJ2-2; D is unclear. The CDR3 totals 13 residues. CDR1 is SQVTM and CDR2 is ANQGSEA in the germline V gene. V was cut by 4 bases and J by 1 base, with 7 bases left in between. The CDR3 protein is CSVGRRNTGELFF. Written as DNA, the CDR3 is TGCAGCGTTGGGCGGCGGAACACCGGGGAGCTGTTTTTT.

The CDR3 coding sequence is TGTGCCAGCAGGGGGGCGGGAGAAGACGAGCAGTACTTC. Translation: CASRGAGEDEQYF. The rearrangement joins TRBV9 to TRBJ2-7; a weak D match, TRBD2 (7 bases). V was shortened by 5 bases and J by 5 bases, with 14 bases between the two germline ends. The CDR3 totals 13 residues. Germline-derived CDR1 and CDR2 are SGDLS and YYNGEE.

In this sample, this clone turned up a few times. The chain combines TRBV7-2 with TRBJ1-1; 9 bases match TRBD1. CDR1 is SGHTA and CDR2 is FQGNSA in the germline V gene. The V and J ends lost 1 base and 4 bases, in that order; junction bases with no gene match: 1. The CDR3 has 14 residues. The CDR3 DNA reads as TGTGCCAGCAGCTTAGACAGGGGGCGCACTGAAGCTTTCTTT. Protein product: CASSLDRGRTEAFF. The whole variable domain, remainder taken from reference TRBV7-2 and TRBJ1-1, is GAGVSQSPSNKVTEKGKDVELRCDPISGHTALYWYRQSLGQGLEFLIYFQGNSAPDKSGLPSDRFSAERTGGSVSTLTIQRTQQEDSAVYLCASSLDRGRTEAFFGQGTRLTVV.

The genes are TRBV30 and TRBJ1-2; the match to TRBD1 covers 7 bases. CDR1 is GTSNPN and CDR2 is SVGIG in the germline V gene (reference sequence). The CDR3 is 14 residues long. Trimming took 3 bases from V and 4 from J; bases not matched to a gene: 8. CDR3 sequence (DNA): TGTGCCTGGAGCGAGACAGGGTTGGGCTATGGCTACACCTTC. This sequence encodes CAWSETGLGYGYTF. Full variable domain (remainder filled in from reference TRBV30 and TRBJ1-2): SQTIHQWPATLVQPVGSPLSLECTVEGTSNPNLYWYRQAAGRGLQLLFYSVGIGQISSEVPQNLSASRPQDRQFILSSKKLLLSDSGFYLCAWSETGLGYGYTFGSGTRLTVV.

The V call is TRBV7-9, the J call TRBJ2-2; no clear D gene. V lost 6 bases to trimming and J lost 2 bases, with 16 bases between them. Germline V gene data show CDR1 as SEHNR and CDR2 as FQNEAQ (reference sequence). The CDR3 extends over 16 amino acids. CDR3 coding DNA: TGTGCCAGCAGTTCCCCCGTAGCTCCAAACACCGGGGAGCTGTTTTTT. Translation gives CASSSPVAPNTGELFF.

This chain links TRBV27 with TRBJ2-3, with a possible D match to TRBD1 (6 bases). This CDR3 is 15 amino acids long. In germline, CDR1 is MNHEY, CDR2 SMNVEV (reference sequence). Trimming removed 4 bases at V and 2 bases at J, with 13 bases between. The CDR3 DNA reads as TGTGCCAGCAGTTCCTACAGGGCTTTCACAGATACGCAGTATTTT. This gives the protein CASSSYRAFTDTQYF.